These T cell receptor beta chains were read from a single sample in a study of blood T cell repertoires in COVID-19. The repertoire was sequenced with immunoSEQ multiplex PCR; TCRdb's copy has only in-frame clones and lacks some. The sample yields 120,000 or so clones, roughly 69% seen once. The sequencing sample was made of peripheral blood. Receptors were obtained from a woman aged 70-85 years with acute or convalescent COVID-19. The CDR3 runs from the conserved cysteine through the conserved F or W. D genes are given only for firm matches. Part of the rows lack a size; the others show once, few, many or a class for expanded clones.

D gene: TRBD1; clone size: .; J gene: TRBJ1-2; V gene: TRBV5-1; CDR3 protein: CASSGTIPGQDGYTF; CDR3 DNA: TGCGCCAGCAGCGGAACAATCCCGGGACAGGATGGCTACACCTTC
D gene: TRBD1; clone size: .; J gene: TRBJ1-4; V gene: TRBV5-1; CDR3 protein: CASSVGTANEKLFF; CDR3 DNA: TGCGCCAGCAGCGTCGGGACAGCTAATGAAAAACTGTTTTTT
D gene: TRBD1; clone size: .; J gene: TRBJ1-2; V gene: TRBV5-1; CDR3 protein: CASSLSGTGGFDYGYTF; CDR3 DNA: TGCGCCAGCAGCTTGTCCGGGACAGGGGGCTTCGACTATGGCTACACCTTC
D gene: .; clone size: many; J gene: TRBJ2-1; V gene: TRBV9; CDR3 protein: CASSPGRGSYNEQFF; CDR3 DNA: TGTGCCAGCAGCCCTGGGAGGGGGTCCTACAATGAGCAGTTCTTC
D gene: TRBD2; clone size: once; J gene: TRBJ2-3; V gene: TRBV28; CDR3 protein: CASSLYRLAGFTSTDTQYF; CDR3 DNA: TGTGCCAGCAGTTTATACCGACTAGCGGGTTTTACTAGCACAGATACGCAGTATTTT
D gene: TRBD1; clone size: .; J gene: TRBJ1-5; V gene: TRBV29-1; CDR3 protein: CSVGQGRNQPQHF; CDR3 DNA: TGCAGCGTGGGACAGGGTCGCAATCAGCCCCAGCATTTT
D gene: TRBD2; clone size: .; J gene: TRBJ2-7; V gene: TRBV7-9; CDR3 protein: CASSLSAGVVHEQYF; CDR3 DNA: TGTGCCAGCAGCTTAAGTGCGGGAGTGGTCCACGAGCAGTACTTC
D gene: TRBD2; clone size: .; J gene: TRBJ2-1; V gene: TRBV6-6; CDR3 protein: CASSSGTRTYNEQFF; CDR3 DNA: TGTGCCAGCAGCTCCGGGACTAGGACCTACAATGAGCAGTTCTTC
D gene: .; clone size: .; J gene: TRBJ1-2; V gene: TRBV7-2; CDR3 protein: CASSSGFLGYGYTF; CDR3 DNA: TGTGCCAGCAGCTCGGGATTTCTCGGATACGGCTACACCTTC
D gene: TRBD1; clone size: few; J gene: TRBJ2-3; V gene: TRBV5-6; CDR3 protein: CASSLLVTGFSTDTQYF; CDR3 DNA: TGTGCCAGCAGCTTGTTGGTGACAGGGTTTAGCACAGATACGCAGTATTTT
D gene: TRBD2; clone size: .; J gene: TRBJ2-1; V gene: TRBV30; CDR3 protein: CAWSRLRTSGRKQFF; CDR3 DNA: TGTGCCTGGAGTCGCCTAAGGACTAGCGGGAGGAAGCAGTTCTTC